Listed here are 29 T cell receptor beta chains from one sample, sequenced in a study of CD8+ T cells in alopecia areata. RNA extraction and reverse transcription yielded cDNA as sequencing template. Clones were sequenced by immunoSEQ multiplex PCR, and TCRdb holds only the in-frame ones, with some missing. This repertoire shows some 110,000 clones, around 50% found once; its top ten account for 12%. Treatment described: oral pan-JAK inhibitor, 5-10 mg twice daily. The sequencing here drew on CD8+ T cells sorted from blood, taken at week 24, from a patient treated with tofacitinib. The receptors originated from a human donor with alopecia areata.

The sample holds a few counts of this clone. The chain links TRBV30 to TRBJ1-2; possible D gene TRBD1, 5 bases. The CDR3 covers 12 residues. CDR1 GTSNPN and CDR2 SVGIG come from the germline V gene (reference sequence). Trimming took 1 base from V and 8 from J, leaving 11 bases between them. CDR3 coding DNA: TGTGCCTGGAGTGAACAGGCTGGAGGCTACACCTTC. This codes for CAWSEQAGGYTF.

The V and J genes are TRBV2 and TRBJ2-2; weak D call: TRBD1 (5 bases). V lost 9 bases and J 1 base, leaving 6 bases between the germline ends. Germline CDR1 and CDR2: SNHLY and FYNNEI. The CDR3 contains 12 residues. CDR3: CARQENTGELFF. The DNA of the CDR3 is TGTGCCAGACAGGAGAACACCGGGGAGCTGTTTTTT. Together with reference TRBV2 and TRBJ2-2, the CDR3 gives the full variable domain: EPEVTQTPSHQVTQMGQEVILRCVPISNHLYFYWYRQILGQKVEFLVSFYNNEISEKSEIFDDQFSVERPDGSNFTLKIRSTKLEDSAMYFCARQENTGELFFGEGSRLTVL.

This chain connects TRBV4-3 to TRBJ2-3; possibly TRBD1 or TRBD2 for D (5 bases each). Germline-derived CDR1 and CDR2 are LGHNA and YSLEER. The CDR3 has 15 amino acids. V gave up 0 bases and J gave up 0 bases, with 7 bases separating them. The CDR3 protein is CASSQDGDSTDTQYF. The CDR3 DNA reads TGCGCCAGCAGCCAAGACGGGGACAGCACAGATACGCAGTATTTT.

V and J are TRBV19 and TRBJ2-2; no definite D call. The CDR3 is made up of 12 amino acids. The V gene lost 7 bases and the J gene lost 1 base, with 4 bases spanning the gap. Germline V CDR1 and CDR2: LNHDA, SQIVND (reference sequence). CDR3 coding DNA: TGTGCCAGTACAGTGAACACCGGGGAGCTGTTTTTT. This translates into CASTVNTGELFF. Full variable domain (outside the CDR3, taken from reference TRBV19 and TRBJ2-2): DGGITQSPKYLFRKEGQNVTLSCEQNLNHDAMYWYRQDPGQGLRLIYYSQIVNDFQKGDIAEGYSVSREKKESFPLTVTSAQKNPTAFYLCASTVNTGELFFGEGSRLTVL.

The CDR3 DNA reads TGCGCCAGCAGTCCGACAGGGGATGGCAATCAGCCCCAGCATTTT. This gives the protein CASSPTGDGNQPQHF. The V call is TRBV23-1, the J call TRBJ1-5; TRBD1 matches 8 bases. TRBV23-1 qualifies as an ORF whose function is uncertain. The V and J ends lost 4 bases and 2 bases, in that order; junction bases with no gene match: 4. The CDR3 runs to 15 residues.

The genes are TRBV29-1 and TRBJ2-5, with D possibly TRBD1 on 5 matching bases. CDR1 and CDR2 from the germline V gene are SQVTM and ANQGSEA. CDR3 size: 11 residues. V was pared by 8 bases and J by 4 bases, with 11 bases between. In nucleotides, the CDR3 is TGCAGCTGGGGCGGTTTAGAGACCCAGTACTTC. Translation gives CSWGGLETQYF.

The chain uses TRBV27 and TRBJ1-6; D perhaps matches TRBD1 (6 bases). Looked up from germline, CDR1 is MNHEY and CDR2 is SMNVEV (reference sequence). The CDR3 loop spans 18 amino acids. The ends were cut back, 3 bases at V and 13 bases at J, with 28 bases in the middle. This chain's CDR3 is CASSFKAPRQERSFPLHF. CDR3 nucleotides: TGTGCCAGCAGTTTTAAGGCCCCTAGACAGGAACGCAGTTTTCCCCTCCACTTT.

The rearrangement joins TRBV6-6 to TRBJ1-4; D unresolved. Trimming took 0 bases from V and 7 from J, leaving 9 bases between them. From germline, CDR1 is MNHNY and CDR2 SVGAGI (reference sequence). This CDR3 comprises 14 residues. In DNA form, the CDR3 reads TGTGCCAGCAGTTACTCCGGAGCGGGTGAAAAACTGTTTTTT. This sequence encodes CASSYSGAGEKLFF.

A word on this clone: The same CDR3 is also encoded by other DNA sequences in this sample. The CDR3 sequence is CAWSVSGGTEAFF. The CDR3 DNA reads TGTGCCTGGAGTGTATCAGGGGGCACTGAAGCTTTCTTT. The rearrangement joins TRBV30 to TRBJ1-1; TRBD1 agrees at 7 bases. V was clipped by 0 bases and J by 4 bases; unmatched bases: 2. The length of the CDR3 is 13 residues. CDR1 is GTSNPN, CDR2 SVGIG, per germline (reference sequence).

The chain combines TRBV27 with TRBJ2-3, with D perhaps TRBD2 (5 bases). The CDR3 spans 13 residues. V was shortened by 6 bases and J by 3 bases, with 10 bases between the two germline ends. Germline V CDR1 and CDR2: MNHEY, SMNVEV (reference sequence). CDR3 bases: TGTGCCAGCAGCCTACTAGGAACAGATACGCAGTATTTT. This gives the protein CASSLLGTDTQYF.

The chain recombines TRBV5-6 with TRBJ2-1; D remains ambiguous. With 0 bases removed from V and 8 bases from J, the gap between germline ends came to 12 bases. Germline CDR1 is SGHDT and CDR2 is YYEEEE. This CDR3 spans 14 amino acids. The DNA of the CDR3 is TGTGCCAGCAGCTTGGGGCCGCCTGTGGATGAGCAGTTCTTC. This translates into CASSLGPPVDEQFF.

The rearrangement links TRBV14 to TRBJ2-7; D uncertain. Germline assignment: CDR1 SGHDN and CDR2 FVKESK. Trimming removed 4 bases at V and 0 bases at J, with 7 bases between. The CDR3 is 13 amino acids. The CDR3 protein is CASSPDGSYEQYF. The CDR3, as DNA: TGTGCCAGCAGCCCGGACGGCTCCTACGAGCAGTACTTC. The full variable domain, with the rest looked up from reference TRBV14 and TRBJ2-7, is EAGVTQFPSHSVIEKGQTVTLRCDPISGHDNLYWYRRVMGKEIKFLLHFVKESKQDESGMPNNRFLAERTGGTYSTLKVQPAELEDSGVYFCASSPDGSYEQYFGPGTRLTVT.

This clone was seen more than once but under ten times. V is TRBV6-5 and J is TRBJ1-5; the D is unclear. V lost 7 bases and J lost 3, with 10 bases in between. The CDR3 contains 13 residues. Looked up from germline, CDR1 is MNHEY and CDR2 is SVGAGI. CDR3 nucleotides: TGTGCCAGCATGCGGGATTTCAATCAGCCCCAGCATTTT. Amino acid sequence: CASMRDFNQPQHF.

This clone came up a few times. The same CDR3 also results from other DNA sequences found in this sample. This sequence joins TRBV6-1 and TRBJ2-5; 10 bases fit TRBD2. V was pared by 0 bases and J by 2 bases, with 0 bases of the junction left unmatched. This CDR3 has 15 amino acids. Germline lookup yields CDR1 MNHNS and CDR2 SASEGT. The CDR3 coding sequence is TGTGCCAGCAGTGAAGCTAGCGGGGGGCAAGAGACCCAGTACTTC. As protein: CASSEASGGQETQYF.

The V gene is TRBV30, the J gene TRBJ1-5; D gene uncertain. The length of the CDR3 is 16 residues. Per the germline V gene, CDR1 is GTSNPN and CDR2 is SVGIG (reference sequence). Trimming pared 1 base from V and 3 bases from J, leaving 16 bases between. The CDR3 loop is CAWSEGVKAINQPQHF. CDR3 coding DNA: TGTGCCTGGAGTGAAGGTGTGAAAGCTATCAATCAGCCCCAGCATTTT.

This chain connects TRBV30 to TRBJ1-1; D is uncertain. The germline CDR1 and CDR2 sequences are GTSNPN and SVGIG (reference sequence). The CDR3 loop spans 12 amino acids. V gave up 4 bases and J gave up 7 bases, with 13 bases separating them. CDR3 in amino acids: CAWTIRPNEAFF. CDR3 nucleotides: TGTGCCTGGACAATCAGACCAAATGAAGCTTTCTTT.

CDR3 nucleotide sequence: TGCGCCAGCAGCTTGGGAGGCGGGCGGGCTGAAGCTTTCTTT. As protein: CASSLGGGRAEAFF. This chain links TRBV5-1 with TRBJ1-1; D remains unclear. This CDR3 comprises 14 residues. The V gene's germline CDR1 is SGHRS and CDR2 YFSETQ. V lost 0 bases to trimming and J lost 6 bases, with 12 bases between them.

The chain uses TRBV10-3 and TRBJ1-5, with D possibly being TRBD1 (6 bases). Trimming removed 2 bases from V and 4 bases from J, with 18 bases in between. The CDR3 runs 17 residues. Germline V lookup: CDR1 ENHRY, CDR2 SYGVKD. The CDR3 protein is CAISEVQGIRDNQPQHF. As DNA, the CDR3 is TGTGCCATCAGTGAGGTCCAGGGGATTAGGGATAATCAGCCCCAGCATTTT.

V is TRBV13 and J is TRBJ2-1; 8 bases align to TRBD2. The CDR3 has 13 residues. Germline lookup yields CDR1 PRHDT and CDR2 FYEKMQ (reference sequence). The V gene end was trimmed by 5 bases and the J gene end by 10 bases; junction bases not matched to a gene: 7. Here the CDR3 DNA reads TGTGCCAGCAGCCTGGGACTAGGTCACGAGCAGTTCTTC. It specifies CASSLGLGHEQFF.

V usage is TRBV2 and J usage is TRBJ1-2; 9 nucleotides match TRBD1. V trimming: 8 bases; J trimming: 6 bases; junction bases outside the gene matches: 10. Germline lookup yields CDR1 SNHLY and CDR2 FYNNEI. This CDR3 is 14 amino acids long. CDR3 sequence reads: CASYGDREADGYTF. The CDR3 nucleotides read TGTGCCAGCTATGGGGACAGGGAGGCGGATGGCTACACCTTC.

The chain recombines TRBV9 with TRBJ1-5; D is unresolved. Deletions cut 3 bases from V and 2 bases from J, with 9 bases between. CDR3 size: 14 residues. The germline CDR1 and CDR2 sequences are SGDLS and YYNGEE. CDR3 nucleotide sequence: TGTGCCAGCAGCGCTGGGGTTGGCAATCAGCCCCAGCATTTT. Translated: CASSAGVGNQPQHF. The full variable domain, with the rest looked up from reference TRBV9 and TRBJ1-5, is DSGVTQTPKHLITATGQRVTLRCSPRSGDLSVYWYQQSLDQGLQFLIQYYNGEERAKGNILERFSAQQFPDLHSELNLSSLELGDSALYFCASSAGVGNQPQHFGDGTRLSIL.

The chain recombines TRBV12-5 with TRBJ2-1; 8 bases are a match to TRBD2. CDR1 LGHNT and CDR2 FRNRAP come from the germline V gene. V gave up 2 bases and J gave up 2 bases; unmatched junction bases: 5. The CDR3 has 16 residues. Here the CDR3 DNA reads TGTGCTAGTGGTTTGCTGGTCGGGGGGGCCTACAATGAGCAGTTCTTC. Translating gives CASGLLVGGAYNEQFF. The full variable domain, with the rest looked up from reference TRBV12-5 and TRBJ2-1, is DARVTQTPRHKVTEMGQEVTMRCQPILGHNTVFWYRQTMMQGLELLAYFRNRAPLDDSGMPKDRFSAEMPDATLATLKIQPSEPRDSAVYFCASGLLVGGAYNEQFFGPGTRLTVL.

The chain combines TRBV4-1 with TRBJ2-7; a possible D gene is TRBD2 (6 bases). The CDR3 runs to 15 residues. V dropped 1 base and J dropped 5 bases, with 15 bases sitting between them. Germline lookup yields CDR1 MGHRA and CDR2 YSYEKL. This chain's CDR3 is CASSQVLWRGHEQYF. In DNA form, the CDR3 reads TGCGCCAGCAGCCAAGTACTTTGGAGGGGCCACGAGCAGTACTTC.

CDR3 sequence: CASSMSSGANVLTF. CDR3 in DNA: TGTGCCTCGTCCATGAGCTCTGGGGCCAACGTCCTGACTTTC. The chain couples TRBV15 to TRBJ2-6; no clear D. Per the germline V gene, CDR1 is LNHNV and CDR2 is YYDKDF (reference sequence). The CDR3 covers 14 residues. Trimming took off 11 bases at V and 0 bases at J, with 11 bases between the two ends. The complete variable domain, with remaining parts taken from reference TRBV15 and TRBJ2-6, reads DAMVIQNPRYQVTQFGKPVTLSCSQTLNHNVMYWYQQKSSQAPKLLFHYYDKDFNNEADTPDNFQSRRPNTSFCFLDIRSPGLGDTAMYLCASSMSSGANVLTFGAGSRLTVL.

The CDR3 coding sequence is TGTGCCAGCAGGTGGGGAGGGACAGGGGCATACGAGCAGTACTTC. It codes for CASRWGGTGAYEQYF. This chain joins TRBV6-5 and TRBJ2-7; 10 positions match TRBD1. The CDR3 loop spans 15 amino acids. Germline V CDR1 and CDR2: MNHEY, SVGAGI. J was trimmed by 4 bases and V by 6 bases; bases with no gene match: 9.

The J gene is TRBJ1-1, the V gene TRBV27; D gene uncertain. Germline CDR1 MNHEY, CDR2 SMNVEV (reference sequence). The CDR3 covers 13 residues. Trimming removed 7 bases from V and 0 bases from J, with 9 bases in between. CDR3 DNA: TGTGCCAGCACCCACTCGTTGAACACTGAAGCTTTCTTT. Its translation: CASTHSLNTEAFF.

The chain is built from TRBV7-9 and TRBJ1-2; no clear D. Trimming pared 0 bases from V and 6 bases from J, leaving 20 bases between. CDR1 and CDR2 from the germline V gene are SEHNR and FQNEAQ (reference sequence). The CDR3 is 17 residues long. CDR3 nucleotide sequence: TGTGCCAGCAGCTTAGCGTCAGACGGGAGACGAACTGATGGCTACACCTTC. Its translation is CASSLASDGRRTDGYTF.

This clone occurred a few times. The chain is built from TRBV30 and TRBJ1-5; D possibly corresponds to TRBD1 (5 bases). The germline V gene encodes CDR1 GTSNPN and CDR2 SVGIG (reference sequence). The length of the CDR3 is 14 residues. Trimming took 1 base from V and 10 from J, leaving 17 bases between them. The CDR3 coding sequence is TGTGCCTGGAGTGGACCGGGGAGGGGCCTTCCCCAGCATTTT. Its translation: CAWSGPGRGLPQHF.

The chain carries TRBV6-5 and TRBJ1-1, with D tentatively TRBD1 (6 bases). The CDR3 contains 16 residues. Germline V lookup: CDR1 MNHEY, CDR2 SVGAGI. Trimming shortened V by 1 base and J by 4 bases, and 16 bases separated the two germline ends. This CDR3 is CASSYYQGLESTEAFF. The CDR3 bases are TGTGCCAGCAGTTACTATCAGGGGCTGGAGAGCACTGAAGCTTTCTTT.